This note documents a single T cell receptor beta chain sequence. Its antigen is unidentified. The source of the sample is a study of CD8+ T cells in alopecia areata. On the study more broadly: Tofacitinib administration to treated patients was oral, at 5 to 10 mg twice daily. Tofacitinib lasted 6 to 18 months, then 6 months off drug. The study, taken as a whole, reports: Patients shared TCRs less clearly than mice did, possibly owing to HLA.

In each case, RNA was isolated and then reverse transcribed into cDNA as the sequencing template. This table comes from immunoSEQ multiplex PCR, and its TCRdb copy is limited to in-frame clones, with some not included. The sample carries 45,000 to 70,000 clones, around 96% recorded once. This receptor was identified in a human donor with alopecia areata. The specimen was CD8+ T cells sorted from blood, collected at week 0.

The CDR3 bases are TGTGCCAGCAGCCTCGGACAGTCTGGCTACACCTTC. This codes for CASSLGQSGYTF. The rearrangement links TRBV7-9 to TRBJ1-2; D might be TRBD1 (6 bases). The germline V and J ends were trimmed by 5 bases and 7 bases, with 11 bases remaining between them. Germline-derived CDR1 and CDR2 are SEHNR and FQNEAQ (reference sequence). The CDR3 length is 12 residues.